This entry features one T cell receptor (beta chain) sequence. This clone was seen a handful of times. The target of this receptor is not known. Nothing much larger sits one base from this clone, and base qualities are not available. Collaborating institutions collected whole blood in K2EDTA tubes following their own protocols. For TCRbeta analysis, collaborators shipped samples as frozen whole blood, isolated PBMCs, or DNA extracted from either of those sample types. This entry comes from a study of blood T cell repertoires in COVID-19 (dated by TCRdb to the early 2020s). Concerning the study at large: Collaborator samples came from the United States, Italy and Spain and covered acute and convalescent phases of COVID-19. The prospective study material was composed of cDNA or gDNA derived from T cells, B-cell-depleted T cells, or PBMCs. Subjects who had been exposed to COVID-19, were actively infected with it, or had recovered from it provided the deeply sampled blood TCRbeta repertoires that made up the dataset. A freely available public database, intended as a resource for researchers studying the immune response to SARS-CoV-2, is where the repertoires were released. Samples were obtained from the ongoing ImmuneRACE study (first 160 participants) and from about 1,300 subjects provided by 6 global collaborators. Nearly every sample came with metadata listing a de-identified subject ID, COVID-19 status, age in years and sex. Where HLA class I and class II types were available, the types were taken from metadata supplied by the sample provider, not from assay-based typing. Study-wide findings and limitations: The quantity of clinical and demographic metadata differed by source and by participant and was supplied without curation.

V drops 9 bases and J drops 5 bases, leaving 16 bases in between. Via the germline V gene (reference sequence), CDR1 is LNHNV and CDR2 YYDKDF. Including cysteine and phenylalanine, the CDR3 has 13 amino acids. Of all the DNA, just the CDR3 is kept, 39 bases in frame from base 1. The immunoSEQ Assay, a bias-controlled multiplex PCR, was used to amplify TCRbeta CDR3 regions from genomic DNA. Per the source publication's procedure: Within the assay, amplification of reference gene primers was used to estimate how many nucleated cells each sample contained. To quantify the absolute abundance of each unique TCRbeta CDR3 rearrangement, sequence reads were collapsed and filtered. For each sample, productive Simpson clonality was calculated by taking the square root of Simpson's diversity index across productive rearrangements. The immuneACCESS repertoire file appears here via TCRdb, limited to in-frame rearrangements. These files lack a portion of the clones; in checked studies, under half of the deficit traces to unresolved V genes, and the cause of the others is not known. Clone size and V and J calls were adopted from that table, with D and trimming inferred from the DNA. The sample table records fewer than 200,000 clones; approximately 79% of these occur just once. About 28% of the sample is in the top ten clones.

This receptor was obtained from a woman in her sixties or seventies with acute or convalescent COVID-19. The specimen sequenced was peripheral blood. The V and J genes are TRBV15 and TRBJ2-5; the D gene identity is not certain. The CDR3 sequence is CATARVSGETQYF. In nucleotide form, the sequence is TGTGCCACGGCTCGGGTCTCGGGTGAGACCCAGTACTTC.